This is a list of T cell receptor beta chains from one sample in a study of T-cell memory formation after mild COVID-19. TCRdb re-called the 5' RACE reads with MiXCR, one entry per CDR3 protein. The data contain some 440,000 distinct CDR3 sequences, nearly 25% of them singletons. Sequencing used PBMCs or a T cell subset sorted from them (not recorded which). The receptors were gathered from an adult woman who had mild COVID-19 (a few samples of this study predate the infection). Cell type and time point are not known. CDR3s include the opening cysteine and the closing phenylalanine or tryptophan. Each record gives: D gene, V gene, clone size, J gene, CDR3 length, CDR3 DNA, CDR3 protein. A D gene is named only where the DNA matches it firmly. Clone size is not always given. Where it is, it says once, few, many or a class for expanded clones.

D: .
V: TRBV7-6
size: .
J: TRBJ2-5
length: 15
DNA: TGTGCCAGCAGCGGAGGGACGGACCATCCGGGGACCCAGTACTTC
CDR3: CASSGGTDHPGTQYF

D: .
V: TRBV9
size: .
J: TRBJ2-7
length: 15
DNA: TGTGCCAGCAGCACCAGCGGGACACCTTCCTACGAGCAGTACTTC
CDR3: CASSTSGTPSYEQYF

D: TRBD1
V: TRBV9
size: .
J: TRBJ1-2
length: 14
DNA: TGTGCCAGCAGCCCATGGGACAGGGGATCTGGCTACACCTTC
CDR3: CASSPWDRGSGYTF

D: .
V: TRBV9
size: .
J: TRBJ2-5
length: 14
DNA: TGTGCCAGCAGCGTCGGGAACTCTCAAGAGACCCAGTACTTC
CDR3: CASSVGNSQETQYF

D: TRBD2
V: TRBV6-2/TRBV6-3
size: many
J: TRBJ2-2
length: 15
DNA: TGTGCCAGCAGACGACTAGCGGGAGACACCGGGGAGCTGTTTTTT
CDR3: CASRRLAGDTGELFF

D: TRBD1
V: TRBV12-3/TRBV12-4
size: few
J: TRBJ2-1
length: 16
DNA: TGTGCCAGCAGTTCCCAGGACAGGGGGCTCTACAATGAGCAGTTCTTC
CDR3: CASSSQDRGLYNEQFF

D: .
V: TRBV3-1
size: .
J: TRBJ2-5
length: 14
DNA: TGTGCCAGCAGCCAGGACCGCCGGGGAGAGACCCAGTACTTC
CDR3: CASSQDRRGETQYF

D: .
V: TRBV6-2/TRBV6-3
size: few
J: TRBJ2-5
length: 15
DNA: TGTGCCAGCAGTTACCTAGGGACCTTACAAGAGACCCAGTACTTC
CDR3: CASSYLGTLQETQYF

D: .
V: TRBV27
size: few
J: TRBJ2-7
length: 17
DNA: TGTGCCAGCAGTTTAATGTTCCCCGGAGGAGGGGGTGGCGAGCAGTACTTC
CDR3: CASSLMFPGGGGGEQYF

D: TRBD1
V: TRBV7-9
size: .
J: TRBJ2-7
length: 15
DNA: TGTGCCAGCAGCGTGACAGGGGAAAGCTCCTACGAGCAGTACTTC
CDR3: CASSVTGESSYEQYF

D: .
V: TRBV29-1
size: few
J: TRBJ1-1
length: 11
DNA: TGCAGCGTTGGATCCCCGTTTGGAGCTTTCTTT
CDR3: CSVGSPFGAFF

D: TRBD2
V: TRBV4-1
size: .
J: TRBJ2-3
length: 14
DNA: TGCGCCAGCAGCGGGGAGGGCCTCACAGATACGCAGTATTTT
CDR3: CASSGEGLTDTQYF

D: TRBD1
V: TRBV5-1
size: few
J: TRBJ1-2
length: 13
DNA: TGCGCCAGCAGCTTGGAAGGGGGCTCTGGCTACACCTTC
CDR3: CASSLEGGSGYTF

D: TRBD1
V: TRBV12-3/TRBV12-4
size: few
J: TRBJ1-5
length: 15
DNA: TGTGCCAGCAGGCCCGGACAGGGGAGCAATCAGCCCCAGCATTTT
CDR3: CASRPGQGSNQPQHF

D: TRBD1
V: TRBV3-1
size: .
J: TRBJ1-6
length: 14
DNA: TGTGCCAGCAGCCGGGGGACAGTCGCCTCACCCCTCCACTTT
CDR3: CASSRGTVASPLHF

D: TRBD1
V: TRBV12-3/TRBV12-4
size: .
J: TRBJ2-5
length: 15
DNA: TGTGCCAGCAGCCAGGGTGGGACAGCTCAAGAGACCCAGTACTTC
CDR3: CASSQGGTAQETQYF

D: TRBD1
V: TRBV7-6
size: few
J: TRBJ2-3
length: 15
DNA: TGTGCCAGCAGCTCCCGGGACAGGATGGCAGATACGCAGTATTTT
CDR3: CASSSRDRMADTQYF

D: TRBD1
V: TRBV5-6
size: .
J: TRBJ2-7
length: 16
DNA: TGTGCCAGCAGCCCTTGGCCTTTTAACAGGGGGCGGGAGCAGTACTTC
CDR3: CASSPWPFNRGREQYF

D: .
V: TRBV11-1
size: few
J: TRBJ1-1
length: 13
DNA: TGTGCCAGCAGCTTAGTGGACAGCACTGAAGCTTTCTTT
CDR3: CASSLVDSTEAFF

D: .
V: TRBV14
size: once
J: TRBJ1-1
length: 16
DNA: TGTGCCAGCAGCCCCTCAAGGACCGATATGAACACTGAAGCTTTCTTT
CDR3: CASSPSRTDMNTEAFF

D: TRBD2
V: TRBV25-1
size: .
J: TRBJ2-1
length: 19
DNA: TGTGCCAGCAGTGACCTTTCTTTCGGGACTAGCGGACCATACAATGAGCAGTTCTTC
CDR3: CASSDLSFGTSGPYNEQFF

D: TRBD1
V: TRBV3-1
size: .
J: TRBJ1-1
length: 16
DNA: TGTGCCAGCAGCCAACCGAGGACAGGGGGTAACACTGAAGCTTTCTTT
CDR3: CASSQPRTGGNTEAFF

D: .
V: TRBV29-1
size: few
J: TRBJ1-2
length: 14
DNA: TGCAGCGTTGAAGATCCAGGAAAGAAGGATGGCTACACCTTC
CDR3: CSVEDPGKKDGYTF

D: TRBD2
V: TRBV10-2
size: .
J: TRBJ2-7
length: 13
DNA: TGCGCCATTCGCGGGGGTAGCCAGGGCCCGCAGTACTTC
CDR3: CAIRGGSQGPQYF

D: TRBD1
V: TRBV5-5
size: few
J: TRBJ1-2
length: 14
DNA: TGTGCCAGCATCCGACAGGGAACCAACTATGGCTACACCTTC
CDR3: CASIRQGTNYGYTF

D: TRBD2
V: TRBV20-1
size: .
J: TRBJ2-5
length: 13
DNA: TGCAGTGCTCCCAGGAGCGGGGGGTTGACCCAGTACTTC
CDR3: CSAPRSGGLTQYF

D: TRBD2
V: TRBV5-1
size: few
J: TRBJ2-3
length: 17
DNA: TGCGCCAGCAGCTTGGCCTTGGCGGGGGGCCCCACAGATACGCAGTATTTT
CDR3: CASSLALAGGPTDTQYF

D: TRBD1
V: TRBV11-2
size: few
J: TRBJ2-7
length: 15
DNA: TGTGCCAGCAGCATAGGGACAGGGAATAGTTACGAGCAGTACTTC
CDR3: CASSIGTGNSYEQYF

D: .
V: TRBV4-2
size: .
J: TRBJ1-5
length: 15
DNA: TGTGCCAGCAGCCATGGGGGGTTAGGAAATCAGCCCCAGCATTTT
CDR3: CASSHGGLGNQPQHF

D: TRBD2
V: TRBV6-2/TRBV6-3
size: .
J: TRBJ2-1
length: 15
DNA: TGTGCCGTCCGGAGGGGCCTAGCGGGACCCGGTGAGCAGTTCTTC
CDR3: CAVRRGLAGPGEQFF

D: TRBD2
V: TRBV5-1
size: few
J: TRBJ2-3
length: 17
DNA: TGCGCCAGCAGCCGAGGAGGGGGACTAGCAGATGCAGATACGCAGTATTTT
CDR3: CASSRGGGLADADTQYF

D: .
V: TRBV27
size: once
J: TRBJ2-1
length: 14
DNA: TGTGCCAGCAGTTTATCGGGGAGGAGGCATGAGCAGTTCTTC
CDR3: CASSLSGRRHEQFF

D: TRBD2
V: TRBV10-3
size: .
J: TRBJ2-1
length: 16
DNA: TGTGCCATCAGACTAGCGGGAGGGTACACCTACAATGAGCAGTTCTTC
CDR3: CAIRLAGGYTYNEQFF

D: .
V: TRBV20-1
size: many
J: TRBJ1-5
length: 13
DNA: TGCAGTTCGCTAGGGGGGGACAATCAGCCCCAGCATTTT
CDR3: CSSLGGDNQPQHF

D: TRBD2
V: TRBV7-9
size: few
J: TRBJ2-7
length: 14
DNA: TGTGCCAGCAGCTTACCGGGAGGGCCCCACGAGCAGTACTTC
CDR3: CASSLPGGPHEQYF

D: .
V: TRBV30
size: .
J: TRBJ1-2
length: 13
DNA: TGTGCCTGGAGCAAGGACGAGAACTATGGCTACACCTTC
CDR3: CAWSKDENYGYTF

D: .
V: TRBV20-1
size: .
J: TRBJ1-1
length: 14
DNA: TGCAGTGCTAGTCACAGTTTACCGAACACTGAAGCTTTCTTT
CDR3: CSASHSLPNTEAFF

D: .
V: TRBV7-9
size: .
J: TRBJ2-7
length: 13
DNA: TGTGCCAGCAGCTTAGGGTGGGGGTACGAGCAGTACTTC
CDR3: CASSLGWGYEQYF

D: .
V: TRBV29-1
size: few
J: TRBJ1-1
length: 13
DNA: TGCAGCGTTGTCTATTGGACGAACACTGAAGCTTTCTTT
CDR3: CSVVYWTNTEAFF

D: .
V: TRBV9
size: .
J: TRBJ2-7
length: 16
DNA: TGTGCCAGCAGCGTCGGGTTGGCGGGAAATCAGTACGAGCAGTACTTC
CDR3: CASSVGLAGNQYEQYF

D: TRBD2
V: TRBV9
size: few
J: TRBJ2-7
length: 18
DNA: TGTGCCAGCAGCGTAGGGCTAGCGGGGTTAAAGTTCTCCTACGAGCAGTACTTC
CDR3: CASSVGLAGLKFSYEQYF

D: TRBD2
V: TRBV6-4
size: .
J: TRBJ2-1
length: 15
DNA: TGTGCCAGCAGTGTGGCGGGGGGGCCCGTCAATGAGCAGTTCTTC
CDR3: CASSVAGGPVNEQFF

D: .
V: TRBV12-3/TRBV12-4
size: few
J: TRBJ2-2
length: 16
DNA: TGTGCCAGCAGTTTATGGGGCAGGGTCAACACCGGGGAGCTGTTTTTT
CDR3: CASSLWGRVNTGELFF